These 25 T cell receptor beta chains originate from one sample sequenced in a study of STAT5B mutations in CD4+ large granular lymphocyte leukemia. The assay was immunoSEQ multiplex PCR, and TCRdb's table has in-frame clones only and misses some. The sample yields tens of thousands of clones, about 71% seen once. The sequenced sample was CD4+ T cells from blood buffy coats. The receptors originated from a human donor in good health.

Only a few counts were recorded for this clone. The V call is TRBV5-4, the J call TRBJ2-7; 12 bases line up with TRBD2. The CDR3 is 16 amino acids. V lost 5 bases, J lost 7 bases, and 13 bases stayed unmatched. CDR1 and CDR2 from the germline V gene are SGHNT and YYREEE (reference sequence). CDR3 nucleotide sequence: TGTGCCAGCAGGTTGACTAGCGGGGGCCCAATACGTGAGCAGTACTTC. This sequence encodes CASRLTSGGPIREQYF.

The rearrangement uses TRBV19 and TRBJ1-2; D is unclear. Germline CDR1 reads LNHDA; CDR2 reads SQIVND (reference sequence). The CDR3 is made up of 12 amino acids. The ends were cut back, 7 bases at V and 1 base at J, with 7 bases in the middle. The chain's CDR3 is CASIGINYGYTF. In nucleotides, the CDR3 is TGTGCCAGTATTGGGATTAACTATGGCTACACCTTC.

This clone was detected only a few times. The V call is TRBV7-2, the J call TRBJ1-6; D is uncertain. The CDR3 length is 16 residues. V was clipped by 1 base and J by 0 bases, with 7 bases between them. Per germline, CDR1 SGHTA and CDR2 FQGNSA. CDR3 DNA: TGTGCCAGCAGCTTAGACGGAAGCTCCTATAATTCACCCCTCCACTTT. Residues: CASSLDGSSYNSPLHF.

The chain recombines TRBV7-9 with TRBJ2-3; D call uncertain. V was cut by 1 base and J by 2 bases, with 4 bases left in between. This CDR3 is 13 amino acids long. CDR1 and CDR2 (germline): SEHNR, FQNEAQ (reference sequence). The CDR3 DNA sequence: TGTGCCAGCAGCTTAGTTTTCACAGATACGCAGTATTTT. Translation gives CASSLVFTDTQYF.

V gene TRBV7-9 combines with J gene TRBJ2-7; D call uncertain. The CDR3 totals 15 residues. Germline CDR1 and CDR2: SEHNR and FQNEAQ (reference sequence). V dropped 4 bases and J dropped 4 bases, with 17 bases sitting between them. The CDR3 region has the DNA TGTGCCAGCAGCTCCCCCGCCGAGCGCTTATACGAGCAGTACTTC. It yields the protein CASSSPAERLYEQYF.

The chain joins TRBV7-2 to TRBJ2-2; 10 positions agree with TRBD1. Germline V CDR1 and CDR2: SGHTA, FQGNSA. The CDR3 is made up of 16 amino acids. Trimming cost V 5 bases and J 6 bases; bases outside gene matches: 9. CDR3 coding DNA: TGTGCCAGCAGCCCGACGGACAGGGGGTTCTCCGGGGAGCTGTTTTTT. Translated: CASSPTDRGFSGELFF.

The chain is built from TRBV7-8 and TRBJ1-2; 7 bases are shared with TRBD1. The germline CDR1 and CDR2 sequences are SGHVS and FQNEAQ. The CDR3 runs 14 residues. After removal of 5 bases from V and 3 bases from J, the junction contained 6 bases not matched to a gene. The CDR3 DNA reads TGTGCCAGCAGCACAGGGGACAGCTACTATGGCTACACCTTC. Encoded protein: CASSTGDSYYGYTF.

The genes are TRBV15 and TRBJ1-4; 7 nucleotides align to TRBD1. CDR1 and CDR2 from the germline V gene are LNHNV and YYDKDF (reference sequence). This CDR3 is built from 14 residues. V shed 8 bases and J 3 bases; nucleotides not matched to a gene: 6. This CDR3 reads CATGGDRSNEKLFF. The CDR3 DNA follows: TGTGCCACCGGGGGGGACAGATCTAATGAAAAACTGTTTTTT.

The J gene is TRBJ1-2, the V gene TRBV30, with D tentatively TRBD1 (5 bases). Trimming removed 5 bases from V and 8 bases from J, with 12 bases in between. Germline CDR1 is GTSNPN and CDR2 is SVGIG (reference sequence). The CDR3 runs to 11 residues. CDR3 sequence reads: CAWGVGGGYTF. DNA of the CDR3: TGTGCCTGGGGAGTCGGGGGAGGCTACACCTTC.

The chain employs TRBV29-1 and TRBJ1-1; D not resolved. Trimming cost V 4 bases and J 1 base, with 10 bases left between them. From germline, CDR1 is SQVTM and CDR2 ANQGSEA. The CDR3 has 13 residues. The CDR3, as DNA: TGCAGCGTTGTGGTCGTGGCGAACACTGAAGCTTTCTTT. Translation gives CSVVVVANTEAFF.

The CDR3 coding sequence is TGTGCCAGCAGTCCCTTAGGGAACACTGAAGCTTTCTTT. It specifies CASSPLGNTEAFF. The chain is built from TRBV6-5 and TRBJ1-1; the D is unclear. V was cut by 5 bases and J by 1 base, with 8 bases left in between. From germline, CDR1 is MNHEY and CDR2 SVGAGI. The CDR3 is 13 residues long.

This clone came up a few times. The rearrangement links TRBV18 to TRBJ2-7; TRBD1 matches 9 bases. J lost 1 base, V lost 5 bases, and 9 bases had no gene match. CDR3 length: 16 residues. Per the germline V gene, CDR1 is KGHSH and CDR2 is LQKENI. The CDR3 spells CASSELPGQGSYEQYF. The DNA for the CDR3 is TGTGCCAGCTCAGAGCTTCCGGGACAGGGATCCTACGAGCAGTACTTC.

This chain joins TRBV5-6 and TRBJ1-4, with D possibly TRBD1 on 6 matching bases. Germline-derived CDR1 and CDR2 are SGHDT and YYEEEE. Trimming took 0 bases from V and 7 from J, leaving 13 bases between them. The CDR3 is 15 amino acids. The CDR3 DNA is TGTGCCAGCAGCTTGGTTCCGGTAGGGGGTGAAAAACTGTTTTTT. Its protein is CASSLVPVGGEKLFF. Using reference TRBV5-6 and TRBJ1-4 for the parts outside the CDR3, the full variable domain is DAGVTQSPTHLIKTRGQQVTLRCSPKSGHDTVSWYQQALGQGPQFIFQYYEEEERQRGNFPDRFSGHQFPNYSSELNVNALLLGDSALYLCASSLVPVGGEKLFFGSGTQLSVL.

The chain uses TRBV6-6 and TRBJ2-1; D perhaps matches TRBD1 (6 bases). The CDR3 has 15 residues. Trimming took 6 bases from V and 1 from J, leaving 13 bases between them. Per the germline V gene, CDR1 is MNHNY and CDR2 is SVGAGI (reference sequence). For the CDR3, the DNA is TGTGCCAGCAGCGCAGACAGGTGGTCCTACAATGAGCAGTTCTTC. It is translated as CASSADRWSYNEQFF.

V gene TRBV2 combines with J gene TRBJ1-4; D possibly corresponds to TRBD1 (5 bases). Germline lookup yields CDR1 SNHLY and CDR2 FYNNEI. V gave up 4 bases and J gave up 8 bases, with 17 bases separating them. The CDR3 sequence is 15 residues long. Here the CDR3 DNA reads TGTGCCAGCAGTGGACCGGGCCCCAGGGACGAAAAACTGTTTTTT. This codes for CASSGPGPRDEKLFF. Full variable domain (missing parts from reference TRBV2 and TRBJ1-4): EPEVTQTPSHQVTQMGQEVILRCVPISNHLYFYWYRQILGQKVEFLVSFYNNEISEKSEIFDDQFSVERPDGSNFTLKIRSTKLEDSAMYFCASSGPGPRDEKLFFGSGTQLSVL.

This chain uses TRBV7-8 with TRBJ1-2; D is possibly TRBD1 (5 bases). The CDR3 is 15 amino acids. V was pared by 1 base and J by 8 bases, with 17 bases between. In germline, CDR1 is SGHVS, CDR2 FQNEAQ. CDR3 sequence reads: CASSLVGDLRGGYTF. The DNA for the CDR3 is TGTGCCAGCAGCTTAGTCGGGGACCTTCGGGGGGGCTACACCTTC.

The genes are TRBV19 and TRBJ1-5; D unclear. Looked up from germline, CDR1 is LNHDA and CDR2 is SQIVND (reference sequence). The CDR3 is 15 amino acids. The V end was cut by 7 bases, the J end by 5 bases, with 18 bases between. Here the CDR3 DNA reads TGTGCCAGTACAAGTAGGGTACGGATGGATCAGCCCCAGCATTTT. Its translation is CASTSRVRMDQPQHF.

This rearrangement joins TRBV6-1 to TRBJ1-5; tentatively, D is TRBD1 (5 bases). Germline V lookup: CDR1 MNHNS, CDR2 SASEGT. V was shortened by 7 bases and J by 3 bases, with 10 bases between the two germline ends. CDR3 length: 13 amino acids. In DNA, the CDR3 is TGTGCCAGCACGGAACAGGTCAATCAGCCCCAGCATTTT. Translation: CASTEQVNQPQHF.

This chain links TRBV7-2 with TRBJ2-7; 9 nucleotides line up with TRBD2. The V segment lost 0 bases and the J segment 2 bases; nucleotides outside the gene matches: 5. Per germline, CDR1 SGHTA and CDR2 FQGNSA. CDR3 size: 16 residues. The CDR3 DNA is TGTGCCAGCAGCTTAGCTCCAGCGGGGGGAACCTACGAGCAGTACTTC. Translating gives CASSLAPAGGTYEQYF.

The chain combines TRBV5-8 with TRBJ1-5; tentative D call: TRBD1 (5 bases). The ends were cut back, 4 bases at V and 5 bases at J, with 13 bases in the middle. Germline CDR1 and CDR2: SGHTS and YDEGEE. This CDR3 is 14 amino acids long. CDR3: CASSPVPGDQPQHF. In DNA form, the CDR3 reads TGTGCCAGCAGCCCAGTACCGGGGGATCAGCCCCAGCATTTT.

This clone was seen more than once but under ten times. The chain has TRBV19 and TRBJ1-5, with D unclear. Germline loops: CDR1 LNHDA, CDR2 SQIVND (reference sequence). The CDR3 loop spans 13 amino acids. V was trimmed by 5 bases and J by 4 bases, leaving 9 bases between them. CDR3 DNA: TGTGCCAGTAGTTCCGACGGGAATCAGCCCCAGCATTTT. Translation gives CASSSDGNQPQHF.

The CDR3 DNA follows: TGCGCCAGCAGCTTCGGGACAGGGTATGACTCTGGAAACACCATATATTTT. It specifies CASSFGTGYDSGNTIYF. V is TRBV5-1 and J is TRBJ1-3, with 9 bases identical to TRBD1. J gave up 0 bases and V 2 bases, and 6 bases lay outside the gene matches. Germline-derived CDR1 and CDR2 are SGHRS and YFSETQ. The CDR3 consists of 17 residues.

The J gene is TRBJ2-3, the V gene TRBV7-2; D is perhaps TRBD2 (6 bases). This CDR3 has 15 residues. CDR1 SGHTA and CDR2 FQGNSA come from the germline V gene. Trimming removed 3 bases at V and 4 bases at J, with 14 bases between. CDR3 sequence (DNA): TGTGCCAGCAGCTTCGCGGGGTCGAGGGCAGATACGCAGTATTTT. It specifies CASSFAGSRADTQYF.

This chain connects TRBV11-2 to TRBJ2-7; D possibly corresponds to TRBD1 (6 bases). V shed 3 bases and J shed 3 bases, with 6 bases lying between them. CDR3 size: 12 residues. CDR1 SGHAT and CDR2 FQNNGV come from the germline V gene. The CDR3 is CASSLDSYEQYF. The CDR3 region has the DNA TGTGCCAGCAGCTTGGACAGCTACGAGCAGTACTTC.

The gene calls are TRBV19 and TRBJ2-7, with TRBD1 identical over 9 bases. Germline V CDR1 and CDR2: LNHDA, SQIVND (reference sequence). The CDR3 is 14 amino acids. J was trimmed by 4 bases and V by 9 bases; bases with no gene match: 10. The CDR3: CASAPGQGVYEQYF. In DNA, the CDR3 is TGTGCCAGCGCGCCGGGACAGGGAGTGTACGAGCAGTACTTC.